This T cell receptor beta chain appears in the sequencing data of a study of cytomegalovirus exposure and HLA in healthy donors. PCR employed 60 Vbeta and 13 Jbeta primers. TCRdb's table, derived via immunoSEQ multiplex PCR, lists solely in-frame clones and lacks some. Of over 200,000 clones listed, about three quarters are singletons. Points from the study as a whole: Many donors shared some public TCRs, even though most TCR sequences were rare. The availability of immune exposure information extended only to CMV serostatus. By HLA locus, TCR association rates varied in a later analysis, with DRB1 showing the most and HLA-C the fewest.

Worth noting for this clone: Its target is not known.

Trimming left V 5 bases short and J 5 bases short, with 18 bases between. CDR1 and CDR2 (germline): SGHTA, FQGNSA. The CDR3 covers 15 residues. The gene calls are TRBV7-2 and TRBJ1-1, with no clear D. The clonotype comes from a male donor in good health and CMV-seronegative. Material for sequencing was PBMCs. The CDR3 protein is CASSLHGLGGTEAFF. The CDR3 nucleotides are TGTGCCAGCAGCCTCCATGGCCTGGGAGGGACTGAAGCTTTCTTT.